This T cell receptor beta chain was found in a study of cytomegalovirus exposure and HLA in healthy donors. On this clone: Its target is unknown.

The donors were members of the roughly 120-subject validation cohort (separate from the approximately 670-subject first cohort). V was cut by 0 bases and J by 2 bases, with 14 bases left in between. There are 16 residues in the CDR3. Germline V gives CDR1 SGHTA, CDR2 FQGNSA. Sequencing used immunoSEQ multiplex PCR; TCRdb keeps in-frame clones, though not all of them. The sample records about 170,000 clones, about 90% being singletons. Notes on the study in general: Published work reported that the classifier diagnosed cytomegalovirus status with high specificity and sensitivity. Listed as cytomegalovirus-associated were 150 to 200 TCR beta chains. Rare TCR sequences predominated, though certain public TCRs were found in many donors.

The receptor was isolated from a woman between 18 and 29 years old in good health and CMV-seropositive. Sample: PBMCs. The V and J genes are TRBV7-2 and TRBJ2-7; the D gene is possibly TRBD2 (5 bases). The CDR3 protein is CASSLASGLITYEQYF. CDR3 nucleotide sequence: TGTGCCAGCAGCTTAGCGAGCGGACTTATAACCTACGAGCAGTACTTC.